One and the same sample provided the 6 T cell receptor beta chains below, sequenced in a study of blood T cell repertoires in COVID-19. Generated by immunoSEQ multiplex PCR, the TCRdb table keeps only in-frame clones and is missing some. The sample holds approximately 360,000 clones, approximately 88% seen once. Sequencing input: peripheral blood. The receptors here all came from a man in his forties with acute or convalescent COVID-19.

V gene TRBV12-5 combines with J gene TRBJ2-6, with TRBD1 matching over 9 bases. V lost 5 bases to trimming and J lost 0 bases; unmatched junction nucleotides: 8. The V gene's germline CDR1 is LGHNT and CDR2 FRNRAP. The CDR3 is made up of 18 amino acids. The CDR3 sequence is CASGPGTGWDSGANVLTF. In DNA form, the CDR3 reads TGTGCTAGTGGTCCCGGGACAGGGTGGGACTCTGGGGCCAACGTCCTGACTTTC.

The CDR3 spells CASSLMEGQYSNQPQHF. Here the CDR3 DNA reads TGTGCCAGCAGCCTAATGGAGGGGCAATATAGCAATCAGCCCCAGCATTTT. This rearrangement joins TRBV3-1 (or the pseudogene TRBV3-2) to TRBJ1-5; maybe TRBD1 (5 bases). Germline V lookup: CDR1 LGHDT, CDR2 YNNKEL (reference sequence). The CDR3 runs to 17 residues. V lost 4 bases and J lost 0, with 16 bases in between.

V gene TRBV27 combines with J gene TRBJ1-6, with D perhaps matching TRBD1 (5 bases). Trimming removed 5 bases at V and 0 bases at J, with 11 bases between. This CDR3 is 16 amino acids long. Germline lookup yields CDR1 MNHEY and CDR2 SMNVEV (reference sequence). CDR3 protein: CASSQIGVSYNSPLHF. The CDR3 DNA sequence: TGTGCCAGCAGTCAGATAGGGGTCTCCTATAATTCACCCCTCCACTTT.

V usage is TRBV4-2 and J usage is TRBJ2-1; weak D call: TRBD2 (5 bases). The CDR3 length is 13 residues. V was trimmed by 2 bases and J by 6 bases, leaving 8 bases between them. Germline loops: CDR1 LGHNA, CDR2 YNFKEQ. The CDR3 loop is CASSQTRVNEQFF. CDR3 coding DNA: TGTGCCAGCAGCCAAACTAGGGTCAATGAGCAGTTCTTC.

This clone was recorded a few times. The chain carries TRBV5-6 and TRBJ1-5; D possibly corresponds to TRBD1 (6 bases). In germline, CDR1 is SGHDT, CDR2 YYEEEE. The CDR3 runs 15 residues. The ends were cut back, 4 bases at V and 5 bases at J, with 16 bases in the middle. The CDR3 loop reads CASSPFRDTDQPQHF. The CDR3 DNA sequence: TGTGCCAGCAGCCCGTTCCGGGACACCGATCAGCCCCAGCATTTT. The full variable domain, in which reference TRBV5-6 and TRBJ1-5 provide the parts outside the CDR3, is DAGVTQSPTHLIKTRGQQVTLRCSPKSGHDTVSWYQQALGQGPQFIFQYYEEEERQRGNFPDRFSGHQFPNYSSELNVNALLLGDSALYLCASSPFRDTDQPQHFGDGTRLSIL.

The chain is built from TRBV4-3 and TRBJ1-1; a possible D gene is TRBD1 (6 bases). Germline-derived CDR1 and CDR2 are LGHNA and YSLEER. Trimming took off 0 bases at V and 6 bases at J, with 14 bases between the two ends. There are 15 residues in the CDR3. This CDR3 reads CASSQDGRGAPEAFF. The CDR3 DNA reads as TGCGCCAGCAGCCAAGATGGGCGGGGGGCGCCTGAAGCTTTCTTT.